This T cell receptor beta chain comes out of a study of CD4 T cell repertoires in COVID-19. The CDR3 contains 11 residues. CDR1 MNHNS and CDR2 SASEGT come from the germline V gene. Trimming pared 1 base from V and 6 bases from J, leaving 3 bases between. Method: immunoSEQ multiplex PCR; TCRdb's copy keeps in-frame clones and lacks some. This table has approximately 75,000 clones, 83% appearing once. The sequence was obtained from a human donor who had COVID-19. This rearrangement joins TRBV6-1 to TRBJ1-2; D is ambiguous. The sequencing here drew on CD4+ T cells from peripheral blood, taken after recovery from COVID-19. CDR3 protein: CASSEGNGYTF. CDR3 DNA: TGTGCCAGCAGTGAAGGTAATGGCTACACCTTC.